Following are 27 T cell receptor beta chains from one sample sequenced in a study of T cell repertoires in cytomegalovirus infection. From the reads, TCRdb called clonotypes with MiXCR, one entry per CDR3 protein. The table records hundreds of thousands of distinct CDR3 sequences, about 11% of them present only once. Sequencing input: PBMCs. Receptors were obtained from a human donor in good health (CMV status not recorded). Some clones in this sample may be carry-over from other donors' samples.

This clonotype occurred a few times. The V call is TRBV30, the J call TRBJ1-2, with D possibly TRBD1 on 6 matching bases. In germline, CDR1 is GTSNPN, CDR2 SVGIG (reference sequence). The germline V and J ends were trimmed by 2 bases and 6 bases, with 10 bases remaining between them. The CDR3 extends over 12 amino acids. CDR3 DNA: TGTGCCTGGAGTCAGGGGTTTGATGGCTACACCTTC. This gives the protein CAWSQGFDGYTF.

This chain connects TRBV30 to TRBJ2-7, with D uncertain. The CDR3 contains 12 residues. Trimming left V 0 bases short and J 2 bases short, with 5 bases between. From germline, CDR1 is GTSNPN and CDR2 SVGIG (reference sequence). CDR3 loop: CAWSVVAYEQYF. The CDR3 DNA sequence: TGTGCCTGGAGTGTAGTAGCCTACGAGCAGTACTTC. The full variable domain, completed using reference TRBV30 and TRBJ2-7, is SQTIHQWPATLVQPVGSPLSLECTVEGTSNPNLYWYRQAAGRGLQLLFYSVGIGQISSEVPQNLSASRPQDRQFILSSKKLLLSDSGFYLCAWSVVAYEQYFGPGTRLTVT.

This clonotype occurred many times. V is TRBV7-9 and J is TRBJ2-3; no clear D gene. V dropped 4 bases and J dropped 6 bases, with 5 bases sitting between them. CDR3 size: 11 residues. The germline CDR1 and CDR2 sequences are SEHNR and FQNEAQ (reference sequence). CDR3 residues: CASSSIDTQYF. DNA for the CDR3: TGTGCCAGCAGCTCGATTGATACGCAGTATTTT. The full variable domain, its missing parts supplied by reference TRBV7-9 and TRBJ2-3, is DTGVSQNPRHKITKRGQNVTFRCDPISEHNRLYWYRQTLGQGPEFLTYFQNEAQLEKSRLLSDRFSAERPKGSFSTLEIQRTEQGDSAMYLCASSSIDTQYFGPGTRLTVL.

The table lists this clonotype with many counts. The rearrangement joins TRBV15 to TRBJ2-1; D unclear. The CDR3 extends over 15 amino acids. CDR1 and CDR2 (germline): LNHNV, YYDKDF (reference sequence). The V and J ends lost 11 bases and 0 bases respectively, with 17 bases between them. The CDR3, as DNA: TGTGCCTCTTCGGTGGCCTCGGGCTCCTACAATGAGCAGTTCTTC. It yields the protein CASSVASGSYNEQFF.

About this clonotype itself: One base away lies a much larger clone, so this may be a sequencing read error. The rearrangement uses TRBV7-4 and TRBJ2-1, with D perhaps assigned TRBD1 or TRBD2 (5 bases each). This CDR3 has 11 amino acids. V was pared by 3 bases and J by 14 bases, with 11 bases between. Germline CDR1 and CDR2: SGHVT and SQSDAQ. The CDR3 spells CASSFGREKFF. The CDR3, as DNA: TGTGCCAGCAGCTTTGGCAGGGAGAAGTTCTTC.

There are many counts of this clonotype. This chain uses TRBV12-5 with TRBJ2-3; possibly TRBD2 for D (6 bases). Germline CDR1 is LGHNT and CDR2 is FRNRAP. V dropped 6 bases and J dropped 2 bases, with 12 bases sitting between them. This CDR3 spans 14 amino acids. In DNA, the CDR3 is TGTGCTAGTGGCAGGGACTTGGACACAGATACGCAGTATTTT. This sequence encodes CASGRDLDTDTQYF.

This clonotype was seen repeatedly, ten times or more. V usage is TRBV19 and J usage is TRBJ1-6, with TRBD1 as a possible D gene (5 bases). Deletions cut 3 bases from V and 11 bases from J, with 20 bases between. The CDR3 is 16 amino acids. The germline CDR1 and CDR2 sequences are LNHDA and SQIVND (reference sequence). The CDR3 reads CASSMGSGHRMTPLHF. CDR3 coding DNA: TGTGCCAGTAGTATGGGGTCCGGACACCGTATGACACCCCTCCACTTT.

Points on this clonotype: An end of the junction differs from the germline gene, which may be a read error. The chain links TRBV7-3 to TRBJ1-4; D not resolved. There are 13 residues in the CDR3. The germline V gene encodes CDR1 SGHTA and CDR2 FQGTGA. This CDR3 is CASSGVTPGRPAF. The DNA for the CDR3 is TGTGCCAGCAGCGGAGTCACGCCGGGCAGGCCGGCTTTT. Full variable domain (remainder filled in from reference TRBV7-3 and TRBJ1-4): GAGVSQTPSNKVTEKGKYVELRCDPISGHTALYWYRQSLGQGPEFLIYFQGTGAADDSGLPNDRFFAVRPEGSVSTLKIQRTERGDSAVYLCASSGVTPGRPAFGSGTQLSVL.

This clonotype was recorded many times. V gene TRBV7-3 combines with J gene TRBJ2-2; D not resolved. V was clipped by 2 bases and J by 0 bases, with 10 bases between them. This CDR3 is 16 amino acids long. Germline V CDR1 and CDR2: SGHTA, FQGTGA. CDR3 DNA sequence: TGTGCCAGCAGCTTACTTGAACTTGCGAACACCGGGGAGCTGTTTTTT. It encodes CASSLLELANTGELFF. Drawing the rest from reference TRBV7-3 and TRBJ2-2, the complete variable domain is GAGVSQTPSNKVTEKGKYVELRCDPISGHTALYWYRQSLGQGPEFLIYFQGTGAADDSGLPNDRFFAVRPEGSVSTLKIQRTERGDSAVYLCASSLLELANTGELFFGEGSRLTVL.

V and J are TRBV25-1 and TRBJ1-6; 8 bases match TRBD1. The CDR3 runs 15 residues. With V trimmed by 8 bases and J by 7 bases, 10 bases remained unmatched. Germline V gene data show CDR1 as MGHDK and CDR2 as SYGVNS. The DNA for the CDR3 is TGTGCCAGCGGAGAGTGGGGACAGGACAATTCACCCCTCCACTTT. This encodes CASGEWGQDNSPLHF.

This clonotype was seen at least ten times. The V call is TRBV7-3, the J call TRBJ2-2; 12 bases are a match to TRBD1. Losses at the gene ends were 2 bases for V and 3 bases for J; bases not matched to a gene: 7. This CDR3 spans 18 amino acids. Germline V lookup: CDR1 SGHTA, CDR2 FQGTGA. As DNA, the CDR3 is TGTGCCAGCAGCTTAGAAATCGGGACAGGGGGCGACACCGGGGAGCTGTTTTTT. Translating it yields CASSLEIGTGGDTGELFF.

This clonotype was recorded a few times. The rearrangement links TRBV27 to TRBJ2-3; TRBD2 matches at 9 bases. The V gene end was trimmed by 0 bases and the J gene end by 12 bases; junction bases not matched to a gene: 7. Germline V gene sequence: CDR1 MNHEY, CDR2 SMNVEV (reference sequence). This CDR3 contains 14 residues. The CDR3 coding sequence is TGTGCCAGCAGTTTATCGAGCGGGAGGCGGGCTCAGTATTTT. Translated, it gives CASSLSSGRRAQYF.

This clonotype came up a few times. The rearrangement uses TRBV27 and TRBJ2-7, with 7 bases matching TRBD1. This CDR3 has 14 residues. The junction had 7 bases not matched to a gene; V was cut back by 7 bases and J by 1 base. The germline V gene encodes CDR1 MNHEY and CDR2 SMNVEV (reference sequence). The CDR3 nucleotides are TGTGCCAGCAAGATGGGACAGCTGTCCTACGAGCAGTACTTC. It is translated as CASKMGQLSYEQYF.

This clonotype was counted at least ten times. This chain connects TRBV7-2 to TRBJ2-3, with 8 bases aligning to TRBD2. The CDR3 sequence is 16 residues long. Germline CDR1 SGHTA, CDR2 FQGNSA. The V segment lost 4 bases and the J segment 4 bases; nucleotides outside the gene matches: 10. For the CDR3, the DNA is TGTGCCAGCAGCTCCGGCCCCGGGACTAGAGCAGATACGCAGTATTTT. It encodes CASSSGPGTRADTQYF.

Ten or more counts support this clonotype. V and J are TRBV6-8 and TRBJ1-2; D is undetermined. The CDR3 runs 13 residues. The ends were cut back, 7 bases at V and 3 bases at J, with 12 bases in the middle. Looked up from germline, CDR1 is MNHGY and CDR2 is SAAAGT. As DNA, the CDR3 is TGTGCCAGCACCAGGAGGTACGACTATGGCTACACCTTC. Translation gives CASTRRYDYGYTF.

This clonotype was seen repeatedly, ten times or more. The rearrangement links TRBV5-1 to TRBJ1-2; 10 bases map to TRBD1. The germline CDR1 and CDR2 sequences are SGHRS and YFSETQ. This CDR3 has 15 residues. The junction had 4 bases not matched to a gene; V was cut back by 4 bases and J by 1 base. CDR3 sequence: CASSPGQGVNYGYTF. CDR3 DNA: TGCGCCAGCAGCCCAGGACAGGGGGTTAACTATGGCTACACCTTC.

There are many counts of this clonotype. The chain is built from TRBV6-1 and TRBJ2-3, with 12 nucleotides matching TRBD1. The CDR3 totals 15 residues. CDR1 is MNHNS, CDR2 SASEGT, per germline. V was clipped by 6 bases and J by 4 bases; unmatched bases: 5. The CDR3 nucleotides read TGTGCCAGCAGCCAGGGGACAGGGGGCTCAGATACGCAGTATTTT. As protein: CASSQGTGGSDTQYF.

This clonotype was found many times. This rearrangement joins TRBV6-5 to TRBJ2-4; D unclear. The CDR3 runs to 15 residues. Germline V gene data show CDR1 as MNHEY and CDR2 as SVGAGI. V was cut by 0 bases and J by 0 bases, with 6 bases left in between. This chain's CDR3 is CASSYSAEAKNIQYF. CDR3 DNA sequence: TGTGCCAGCAGTTACTCGGCAGAAGCCAAAAACATTCAGTACTTC.

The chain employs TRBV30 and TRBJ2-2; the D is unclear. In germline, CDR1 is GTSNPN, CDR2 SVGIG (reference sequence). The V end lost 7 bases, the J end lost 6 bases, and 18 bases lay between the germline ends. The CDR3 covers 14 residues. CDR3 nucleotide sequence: TGTGCCTCCCTCCTACCCAGTTTGTCCGGGGAGCTGTTTTTT. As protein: CASLLPSLSGELFF.

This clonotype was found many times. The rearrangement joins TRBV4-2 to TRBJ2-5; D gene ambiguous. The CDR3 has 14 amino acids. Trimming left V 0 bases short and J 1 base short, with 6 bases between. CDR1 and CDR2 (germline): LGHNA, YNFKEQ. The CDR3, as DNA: TGTGCCAGCAGCCAAGATGTCGTCCAAGAGACCCAGTACTTC. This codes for CASSQDVVQETQYF.

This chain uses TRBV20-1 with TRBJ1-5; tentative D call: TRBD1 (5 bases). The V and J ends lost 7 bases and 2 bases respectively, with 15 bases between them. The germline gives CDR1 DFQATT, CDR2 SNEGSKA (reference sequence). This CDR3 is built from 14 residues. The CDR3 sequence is CSGTNGGGNQPQHF. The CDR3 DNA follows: TGCAGTGGGACAAATGGAGGGGGCAATCAGCCCCAGCATTTT.

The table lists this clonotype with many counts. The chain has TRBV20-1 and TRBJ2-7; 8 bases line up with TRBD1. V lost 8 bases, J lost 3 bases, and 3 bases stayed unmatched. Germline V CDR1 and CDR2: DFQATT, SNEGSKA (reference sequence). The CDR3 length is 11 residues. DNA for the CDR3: TGCAGTCTCGGACAGGGCTACGAGCAGTACTTC. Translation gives CSLGQGYEQYF.

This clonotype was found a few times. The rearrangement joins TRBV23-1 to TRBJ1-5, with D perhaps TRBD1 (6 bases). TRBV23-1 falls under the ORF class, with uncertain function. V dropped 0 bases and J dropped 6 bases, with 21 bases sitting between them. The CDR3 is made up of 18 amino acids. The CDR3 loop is CASSQSNRGRGNGQPQHF. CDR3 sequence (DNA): TGCGCCAGCAGTCAATCAAACCGGGGCAGGGGAAACGGTCAGCCCCAGCATTTT.

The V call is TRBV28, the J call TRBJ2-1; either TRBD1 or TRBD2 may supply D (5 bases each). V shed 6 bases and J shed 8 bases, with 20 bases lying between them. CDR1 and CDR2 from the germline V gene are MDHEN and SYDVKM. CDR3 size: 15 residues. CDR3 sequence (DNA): TGTGCCAGCAGCTTACCCGGGACGGTCCCCCATGAGCAGTTCTTC. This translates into CASSLPGTVPHEQFF.

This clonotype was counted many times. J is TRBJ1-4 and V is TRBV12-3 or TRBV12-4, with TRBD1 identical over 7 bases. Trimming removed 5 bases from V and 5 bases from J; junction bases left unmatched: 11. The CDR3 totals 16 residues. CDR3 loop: CASSHPTGIGNEKLFF. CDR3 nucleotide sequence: TGTGCCAGCAGTCACCCGACAGGGATTGGAAATGAAAAACTGTTTTTT.

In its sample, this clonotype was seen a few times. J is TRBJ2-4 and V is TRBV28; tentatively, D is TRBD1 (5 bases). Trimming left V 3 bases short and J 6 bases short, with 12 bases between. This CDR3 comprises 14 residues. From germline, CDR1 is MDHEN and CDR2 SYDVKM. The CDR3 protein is CASSLPGMTNIQYF. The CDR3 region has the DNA TGTGCCAGCAGTTTGCCAGGGATGACAAACATTCAGTACTTC.

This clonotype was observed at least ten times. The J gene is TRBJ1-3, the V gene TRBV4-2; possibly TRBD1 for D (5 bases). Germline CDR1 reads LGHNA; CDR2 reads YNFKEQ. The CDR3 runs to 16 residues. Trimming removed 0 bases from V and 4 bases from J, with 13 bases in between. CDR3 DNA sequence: TGTGCCAGCAGCCAAGATACGGGGCAGCTGGGAAACACCATATATTTT. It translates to CASSQDTGQLGNTIYF.